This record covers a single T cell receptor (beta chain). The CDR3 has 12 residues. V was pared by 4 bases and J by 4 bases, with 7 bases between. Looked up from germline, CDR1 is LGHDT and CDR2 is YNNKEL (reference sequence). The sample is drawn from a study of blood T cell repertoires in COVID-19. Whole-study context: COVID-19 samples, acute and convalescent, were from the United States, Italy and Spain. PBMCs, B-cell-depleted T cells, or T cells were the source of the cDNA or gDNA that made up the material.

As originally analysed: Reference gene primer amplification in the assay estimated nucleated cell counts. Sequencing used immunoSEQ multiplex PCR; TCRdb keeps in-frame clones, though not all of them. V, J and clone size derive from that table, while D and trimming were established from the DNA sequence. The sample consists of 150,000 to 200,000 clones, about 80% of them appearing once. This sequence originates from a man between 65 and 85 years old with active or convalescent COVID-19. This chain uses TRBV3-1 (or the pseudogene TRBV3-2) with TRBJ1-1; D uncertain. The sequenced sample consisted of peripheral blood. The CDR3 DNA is TGTGCCAGCAGCCGCCCCGGCACTGAAGCTTTCTTT. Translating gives CASSRPGTEAFF.